Only a few counts were recorded for the clone carrying this T cell receptor (beta chain). Its antigen is currently unknown. This sample was taken from a study of T cell repertoires in cytomegalovirus infection. Study as a whole: Both recently identified HLA-C-restricted and well-studied HLA-B-restricted CMV epitopes were used in the study. Signatures in public TCR beta sequences pointed to both CMV infection and matching HLA type.

MiXCR, applied by TCRdb to the reads, yields one record per CDR3 protein. Of 650,000 to 900,000 distinct CDR3 sequences in the sample, approximately 32% were seen once. The CDR3 contains 18 residues. J gave up 4 bases and V 2 bases, and 8 bases lay outside the gene matches. Per germline, CDR1 MNHNY and CDR2 SVGAGI (reference sequence). Study-wide results and limits: Totalled public TCR beta family frequency picked out people who carried CMV plus the relevant HLA. Ex vivo responses were dominated by HLA-C-restricted CMV-specific TCR beta clonotypes.

This TCR was recovered from a human donor in good health (CMV status not recorded). Some clones in this sample may be carry-over from other donors' samples. The chain has TRBV6-6 and TRBJ2-6; TRBD1 matches at 10 bases. The specimen comprised cultured CD8+ T cells from PBMCs, sampled from culture after CMV antigen stimulation. CDR3 DNA: TGTGCCAGCAGTTACCCCATGACAGGGGGCGCCGGGGCCAACGTCCTGACTTTC. This codes for CASSYPMTGGAGANVLTF.